The rows below give T cell receptor beta chains drawn from one sample of a study of blood T cell repertoires in COVID-19. TCRdb's table, derived via immunoSEQ multiplex PCR, lists solely in-frame clones and lacks some. The data show roughly 420,000 clones, with 88% seen just once and more than 0.9% held by the top ten. What was sequenced was PBMCs or T cells enriched from blood (not recorded which). These receptors all come from a woman in her 30s with acute COVID-19. The CDR3 runs from the conserved cysteine through the conserved F or W. Each record gives: D gene, V gene, J gene, clone size, CDR3 DNA, CDR3 protein. The D gene is left open where the match is weak. A clone size is listed for some rows: how often the clone was seen (once, few, many), or a class if it is expanded.

d_gene: TRBD1
v_gene: TRBV5-1
j_gene: TRBJ1-1
abundance: once
CDR3nt: TGCGCCAGCAGGAGACAGGGATCGGAAACTGAAGCTTTCTTT
CDR3aa: CASRRQGSETEAFF

d_gene: -
v_gene: TRBV7-8
j_gene: TRBJ1-1
abundance: -
CDR3nt: TGTGCCAGCGGGGGGGGCGCCTCGTACACTGAAGCTTTCTTT
CDR3aa: CASGGGASYTEAFF

d_gene: -
v_gene: TRBV2
j_gene: TRBJ1-4
abundance: -
CDR3nt: TGTGCCAGCAGGGTCGGACAAACCGGATCGGAAAAACTGTTTTTT
CDR3aa: CASRVGQTGSEKLFF

d_gene: -
v_gene: TRBV5-4
j_gene: TRBJ1-2
abundance: -
CDR3nt: TGTGCCAGCAGTACGAAGGAGGGTGGCTACGGCTACACCTTC
CDR3aa: CASSTKEGGYGYTF

d_gene: -
v_gene: TRBV12-2
j_gene: TRBJ2-2
abundance: -
CDR3nt: TGTGCAAGTCGCTTAGCCCAGGGTGCGAAGCTGTTTTTT
CDR3aa: CASRLAQGAKLFF

d_gene: TRBD1
v_gene: TRBV6-1
j_gene: TRBJ1-5
abundance: -
CDR3nt: TGTGCCAGCAGTGACAACAGGGGGCGTCAGCCCCAGCATTTT
CDR3aa: CASSDNRGRQPQHF

d_gene: -
v_gene: TRBV30
j_gene: TRBJ1-4
abundance: once
CDR3nt: TGTGCCTGGAGTTTGGGATCAGGGGCGGTGTTTTTT
CDR3aa: CAWSLGSGAVFF

d_gene: TRBD1
v_gene: TRBV11-3
j_gene: TRBJ2-7
abundance: -
CDR3nt: TGTGCCAGCAGCTTTAGAAGGACAGGGTCCGACGAGCAGTACTTC
CDR3aa: CASSFRRTGSDEQYF

d_gene: TRBD2
v_gene: TRBV5-5
j_gene: TRBJ2-3
abundance: -
CDR3nt: TGTGCCAGCAGTAGGCGGGGGGACCTCACAGATACGCAGTATTTT
CDR3aa: CASSRRGDLTDTQYF

d_gene: -
v_gene: TRBV7-2
j_gene: TRBJ2-7
abundance: -
CDR3nt: TGTGCCAGCAGCTTAGTTTTCTCGGGGGACTACGAGCAGTACTTC
CDR3aa: CASSLVFSGDYEQYF

d_gene: TRBD1
v_gene: TRBV4-1
j_gene: TRBJ1-4
abundance: -
CDR3nt: TGCGCCAGCAGCCAGGAACTGGGACAGGGTGATGAAAAACTGTTTTTT
CDR3aa: CASSQELGQGDEKLFF

d_gene: -
v_gene: TRBV12-3/TRBV12-4
j_gene: TRBJ2-2
abundance: many
CDR3nt: TGTGCCAGCAGTGTGTCGGGGGAGCTGTTTTTT
CDR3aa: CASSVSGELFF

d_gene: -
v_gene: TRBV5-5
j_gene: TRBJ2-6
abundance: -
CDR3nt: TGTGCCAGCAGCGCCAGCTCTGGGGCCAACGTCCTGACTTTC
CDR3aa: CASSASSGANVLTF

d_gene: -
v_gene: TRBV5-1
j_gene: TRBJ1-2
abundance: -
CDR3nt: TGCGCCAGCAGCTTGGGAACGAGGGTAGGAGCTAACTATGGCTACACCTTC
CDR3aa: CASSLGTRVGANYGYTF

d_gene: -
v_gene: TRBV10-1
j_gene: TRBJ2-7
abundance: -
CDR3nt: TGCGCCAGCAGTGGAACTACCGGCCCTAGTTGGGACGAGCAGTACTTC
CDR3aa: CASSGTTGPSWDEQYF

d_gene: TRBD1
v_gene: TRBV7-7
j_gene: TRBJ2-1
abundance: -
CDR3nt: TGTGCCAGCAGCTTAGGACAGGGCCTGCATGAGCAGTTCTTC
CDR3aa: CASSLGQGLHEQFF

d_gene: -
v_gene: TRBV2
j_gene: TRBJ1-1
abundance: few
CDR3nt: TGTGCCAGCAGCCAACTCGGGACACCGAACACTGAAGCTTTCTTT
CDR3aa: CASSQLGTPNTEAFF

d_gene: TRBD2
v_gene: TRBV2
j_gene: TRBJ2-5
abundance: -
CDR3nt: TGTGCCAGCAGTGAACGACTAGCGGGGGGGCAAGAGACCCAGTACTTC
CDR3aa: CASSERLAGGQETQYF

d_gene: TRBD1
v_gene: TRBV10-3
j_gene: TRBJ2-7
abundance: once
CDR3nt: TGTGCCATCAGGGACAGGGGAGGCTACGAGCAGTACTTC
CDR3aa: CAIRDRGGYEQYF

d_gene: -
v_gene: TRBV11-2
j_gene: TRBJ1-4
abundance: -
CDR3nt: TGTGCCAGCAGGCTAAAGGGGGGGATTAATGAAAAACTGTTTTTT
CDR3aa: CASRLKGGINEKLFF

d_gene: -
v_gene: TRBV19
j_gene: TRBJ1-5
abundance: -
CDR3nt: TGTGCCAGTAGTATATGGCCAGACTATAGCAATCAGCCCCAGCATTTT
CDR3aa: CASSIWPDYSNQPQHF

d_gene: -
v_gene: TRBV18
j_gene: TRBJ1-1
abundance: -
CDR3nt: TGTGCCAGCCAGAATGGGCTAAAGGATGAAGCTTTCTTT
CDR3aa: CASQNGLKDEAFF